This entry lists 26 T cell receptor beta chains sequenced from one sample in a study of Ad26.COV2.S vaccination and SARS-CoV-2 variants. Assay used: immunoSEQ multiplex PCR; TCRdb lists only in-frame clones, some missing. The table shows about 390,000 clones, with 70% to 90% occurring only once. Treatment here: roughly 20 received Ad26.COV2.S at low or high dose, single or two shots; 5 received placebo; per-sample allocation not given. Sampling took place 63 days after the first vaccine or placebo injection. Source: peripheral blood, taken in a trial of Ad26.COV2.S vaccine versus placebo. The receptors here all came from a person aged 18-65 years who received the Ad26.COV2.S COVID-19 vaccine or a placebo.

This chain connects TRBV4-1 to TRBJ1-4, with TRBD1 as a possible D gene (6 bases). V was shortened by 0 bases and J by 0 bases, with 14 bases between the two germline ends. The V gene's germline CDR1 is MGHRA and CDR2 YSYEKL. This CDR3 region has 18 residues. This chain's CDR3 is CASSQEWAKGATNEKLFF. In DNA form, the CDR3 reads TGCGCCAGCAGCCAAGAGTGGGCGAAGGGGGCAACTAATGAAAAACTGTTTTTT.

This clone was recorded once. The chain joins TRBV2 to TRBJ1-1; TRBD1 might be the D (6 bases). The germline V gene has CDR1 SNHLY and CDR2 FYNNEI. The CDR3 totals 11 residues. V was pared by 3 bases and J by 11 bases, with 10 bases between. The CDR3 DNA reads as TGTGCCAGCAGTGAGGGGGCAGGCGCTTTCTTT. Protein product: CASSEGAGAFF.

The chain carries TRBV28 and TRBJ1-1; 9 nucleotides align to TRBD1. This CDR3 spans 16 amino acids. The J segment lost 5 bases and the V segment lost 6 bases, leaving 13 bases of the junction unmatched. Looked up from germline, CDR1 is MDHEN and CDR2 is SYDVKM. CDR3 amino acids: CASSPDRGYWGTEAFF. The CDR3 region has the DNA TGTGCCAGCAGCCCCGACAGGGGGTATTGGGGGACTGAAGCTTTCTTT.

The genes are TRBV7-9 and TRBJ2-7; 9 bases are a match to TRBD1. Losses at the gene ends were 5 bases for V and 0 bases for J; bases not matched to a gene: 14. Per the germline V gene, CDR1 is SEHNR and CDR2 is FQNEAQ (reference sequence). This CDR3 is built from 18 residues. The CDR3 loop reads CASSPPDRGGISSYEQYF. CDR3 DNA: TGTGCCAGCAGCCCCCCGGACAGGGGCGGAATAAGCTCCTACGAGCAGTACTTC.

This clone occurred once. This chain's CDR3 is CASSLVLAGPMAEAFF. The CDR3, as DNA: TGCGCCAGCAGCTTGGTTTTGGCAGGACCTATGGCTGAAGCTTTCTTT. The gene calls are TRBV5-1 and TRBJ1-1; D remains ambiguous. V gave up 0 bases and J gave up 6 bases, with 18 bases separating them. The CDR3 is 16 amino acids. Germline values: CDR1 SGHRS, CDR2 YFSETQ.

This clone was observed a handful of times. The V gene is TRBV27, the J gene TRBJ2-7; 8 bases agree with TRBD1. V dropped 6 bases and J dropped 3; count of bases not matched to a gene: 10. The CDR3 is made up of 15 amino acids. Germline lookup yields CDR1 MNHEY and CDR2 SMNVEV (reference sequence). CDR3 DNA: TGTGCCAGCAGCTCGATCGGGACAGGTGACTACGAGCAGTACTTC. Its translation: CASSSIGTGDYEQYF.

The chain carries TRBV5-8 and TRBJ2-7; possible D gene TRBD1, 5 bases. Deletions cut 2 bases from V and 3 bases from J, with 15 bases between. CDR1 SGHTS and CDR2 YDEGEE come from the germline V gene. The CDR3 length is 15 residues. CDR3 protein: CASSFGPGRFYEQYF. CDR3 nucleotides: TGTGCCAGCAGCTTTGGACCAGGGCGATTCTACGAGCAGTACTTC. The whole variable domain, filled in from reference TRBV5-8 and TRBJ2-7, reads EAGVTQSPTHLIKTRGQQATLRCSPISGHTSVYWYQQALGLGLQFLLWYDEGEERNRGNFPPRFSGRQFPNYSSELNVNALELEDSALYLCASSFGPGRFYEQYFGPGTRLTVT.

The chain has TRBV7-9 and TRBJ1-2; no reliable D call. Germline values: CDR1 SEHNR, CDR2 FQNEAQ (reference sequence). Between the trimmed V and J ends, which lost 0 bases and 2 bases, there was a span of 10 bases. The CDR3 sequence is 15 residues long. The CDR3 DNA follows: TGTGCCAGCAGCTTAGCGGGCCCGCTCAACTATGGCTACACCTTC. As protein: CASSLAGPLNYGYTF.

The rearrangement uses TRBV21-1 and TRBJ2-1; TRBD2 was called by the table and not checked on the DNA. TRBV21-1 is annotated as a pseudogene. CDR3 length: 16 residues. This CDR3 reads CASSLSTSGEDNEQFF. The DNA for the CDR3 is TGTGCCAGCAGCTTGTCGACTAGCGGGGAAGACAATGAGCAGTTCTTC.

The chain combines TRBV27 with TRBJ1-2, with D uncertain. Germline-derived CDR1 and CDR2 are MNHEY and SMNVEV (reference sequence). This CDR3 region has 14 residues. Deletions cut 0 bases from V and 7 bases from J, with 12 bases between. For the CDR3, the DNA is TGTGCCAGCAGTTTATCTGAGGGAACTAGTGGCTACACCTTC. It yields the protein CASSLSEGTSGYTF.

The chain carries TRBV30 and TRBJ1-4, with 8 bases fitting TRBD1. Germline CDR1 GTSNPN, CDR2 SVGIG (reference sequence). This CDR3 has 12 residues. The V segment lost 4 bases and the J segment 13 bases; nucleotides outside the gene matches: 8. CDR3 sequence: CAWNRDRSRLFF. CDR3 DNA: TGTGCCTGGAATAGGGACAGGAGTAGACTGTTTTTT.

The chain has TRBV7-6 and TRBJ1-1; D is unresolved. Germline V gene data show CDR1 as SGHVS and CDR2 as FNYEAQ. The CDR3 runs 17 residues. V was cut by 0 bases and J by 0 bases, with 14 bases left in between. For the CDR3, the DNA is TGTGCCAGCAGCTTAGCGATGTCGGACGCCTTGAACACTGAAGCTTTCTTT. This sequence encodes CASSLAMSDALNTEAFF.

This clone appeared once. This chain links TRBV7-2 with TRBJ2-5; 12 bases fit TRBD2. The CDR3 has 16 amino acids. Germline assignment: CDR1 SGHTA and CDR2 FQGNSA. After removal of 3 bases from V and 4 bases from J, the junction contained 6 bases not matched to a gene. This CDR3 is CASSFLASGGAETQYF. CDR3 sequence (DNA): TGTGCCAGCAGCTTTTTGGCTAGCGGGGGGGCAGAGACCCAGTACTTC.

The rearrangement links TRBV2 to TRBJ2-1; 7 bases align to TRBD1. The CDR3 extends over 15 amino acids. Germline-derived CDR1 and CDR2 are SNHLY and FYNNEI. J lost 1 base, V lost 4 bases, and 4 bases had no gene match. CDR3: CASSAWTGSYNEQFF. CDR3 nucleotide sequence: TGTGCCAGCAGTGCTTGGACAGGTTCCTACAATGAGCAGTTCTTC.

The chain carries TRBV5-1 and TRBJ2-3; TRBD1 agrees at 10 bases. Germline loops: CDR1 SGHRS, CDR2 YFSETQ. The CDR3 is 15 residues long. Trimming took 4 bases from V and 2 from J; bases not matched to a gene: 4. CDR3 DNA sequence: TGCGCCAGCAGCCGGGACAGGGGCGCCACAGATACGCAGTATTTT. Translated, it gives CASSRDRGATDTQYF.

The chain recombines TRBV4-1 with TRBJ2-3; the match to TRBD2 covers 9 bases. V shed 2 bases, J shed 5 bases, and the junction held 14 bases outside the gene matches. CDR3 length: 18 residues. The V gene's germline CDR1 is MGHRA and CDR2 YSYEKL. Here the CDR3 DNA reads TGCGCCAGCAGCCAACCCTGGGTGACTAGCGGTCGGAGAGATACGCAGTATTTT. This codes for CASSQPWVTSGRRDTQYF.

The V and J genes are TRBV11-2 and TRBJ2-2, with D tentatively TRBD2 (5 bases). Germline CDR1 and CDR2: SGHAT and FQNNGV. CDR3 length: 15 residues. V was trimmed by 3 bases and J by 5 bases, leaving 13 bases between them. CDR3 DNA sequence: TGTGCCAGCAGCTTTTTAAGCGGAAGGACCGGGGAGCTGTTTTTT. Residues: CASSFLSGRTGELFF.

CDR3 DNA sequence: TGTGCCAGCAGCTTAGTGTCGTGGGGGGCGTTGAACACTGAAGCTTTCTTT. The encoded protein is CASSLVSWGALNTEAFF. The chain carries TRBV7-2 and TRBJ1-1, with D possibly matching TRBD1 (6 bases). The V and J ends lost 1 base and 0 bases respectively, with 15 bases between them. Germline lookup yields CDR1 SGHTA and CDR2 FQGNSA. This CDR3 region has 17 residues.

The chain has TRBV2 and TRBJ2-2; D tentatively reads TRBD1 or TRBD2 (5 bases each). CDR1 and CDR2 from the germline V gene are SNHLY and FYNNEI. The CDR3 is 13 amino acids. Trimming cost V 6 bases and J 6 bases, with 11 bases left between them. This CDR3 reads CASRSLGAGELFF. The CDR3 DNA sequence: TGTGCCAGCAGGAGTTTGGGGGCCGGGGAGCTGTTTTTT.

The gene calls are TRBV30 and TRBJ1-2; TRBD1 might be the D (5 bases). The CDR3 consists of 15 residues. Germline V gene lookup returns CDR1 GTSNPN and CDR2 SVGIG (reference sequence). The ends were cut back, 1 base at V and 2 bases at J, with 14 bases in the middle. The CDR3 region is CAWSELPGPNYGYTF. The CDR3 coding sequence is TGTGCCTGGAGTGAACTCCCGGGACCGAACTATGGCTACACCTTC.

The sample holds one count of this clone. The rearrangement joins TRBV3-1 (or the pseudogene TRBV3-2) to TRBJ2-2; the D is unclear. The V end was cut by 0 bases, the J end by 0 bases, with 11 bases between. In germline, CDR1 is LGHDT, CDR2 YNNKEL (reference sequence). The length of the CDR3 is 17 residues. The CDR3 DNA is TGTGCCAGCAGCCAAGAAGCCGAGACGACGAACACCGGGGAGCTGTTTTTT. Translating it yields CASSQEAETTNTGELFF.

CDR3 coding DNA: TGTGCCAGCAGTTCCTGGACTAGCGGGGGGCCAAATACGCAGTATTTT. Its translation: CASSSWTSGGPNTQYF. The rearrangement links TRBV6-5 to TRBJ2-3; 14 bases align to TRBD2. The CDR3 loop spans 16 amino acids. CDR1 is MNHEY, CDR2 SVGAGI, per germline. J gave up 7 bases and V 4 bases, and 7 bases lay outside the gene matches.

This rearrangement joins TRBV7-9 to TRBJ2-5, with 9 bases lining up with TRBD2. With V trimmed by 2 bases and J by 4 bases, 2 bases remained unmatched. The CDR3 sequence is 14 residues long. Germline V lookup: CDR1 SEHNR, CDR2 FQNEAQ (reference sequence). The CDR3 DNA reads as TGTGCCAGCAGCTTAAGTAGCGGGGGAGAGACCCAGTACTTC. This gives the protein CASSLSSGGETQYF.

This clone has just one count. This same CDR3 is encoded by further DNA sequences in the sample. This CDR3 is CASSLAQTNYGYTF. CDR3 DNA: TGTGCCAGCAGCTTAGCGCAAACGAACTATGGCTACACCTTC. The chain recombines TRBV7-8 with TRBJ1-2; D remains ambiguous. Germline V gene sequence: CDR1 SGHVS, CDR2 FQNEAQ. Trimming shortened V by 0 bases and J by 2 bases, and 7 bases separated the two germline ends. There are 14 residues in the CDR3.

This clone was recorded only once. The CDR3 DNA sequence: TGTGCCAGCAGCTTAGGGCGGACTAGCGGGCAAGAGACCCAGTACTTC. This codes for CASSLGRTSGQETQYF. This rearrangement joins TRBV11-2 to TRBJ2-5; 11 bases map to TRBD2. The V gene end was trimmed by 1 base and the J gene end by 2 bases; junction bases not matched to a gene: 3. Germline CDR1 SGHAT, CDR2 FQNNGV. The CDR3 loop spans 16 amino acids.

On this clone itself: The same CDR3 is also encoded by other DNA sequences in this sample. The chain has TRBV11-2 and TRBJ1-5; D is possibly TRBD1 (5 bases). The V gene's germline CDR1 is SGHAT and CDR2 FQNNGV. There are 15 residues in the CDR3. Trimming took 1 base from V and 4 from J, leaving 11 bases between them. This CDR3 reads CASSLGGVGNQPQHF. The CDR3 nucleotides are TGTGCCAGCAGCTTAGGGGGGGTAGGGAATCAGCCCCAGCATTTT.